The rows below give T cell receptor beta chains drawn from one sample of a study of STAT3 mutations in large granular lymphocyte leukemia. Sequencing was performed with immunoSEQ multiplex PCR; in TCRdb, only in-frame clones are kept and a portion is missing. Of 30,000 to 45,000 clones listed, around nine tenths were seen once; the top ten hold about 0.46%. The specimen sequenced was PBMCs. The receptors come from a human donor with T large granular lymphocyte leukemia. Some clones in this sample may be carry-over from other donors' samples. CDR3s include the opening cysteine and the closing phenylalanine or tryptophan. A D gene is named only where the DNA matches it firmly. Only some rows state a clone size, as once, few, many or a class for expanded clones.

size	D	V	J	DNA	CDR3
-	TRBD1	TRBV10-3	TRBJ1-2	TGTGCCACCGATAGGGGGCTCGGCTATGGCTACACCTTC	CATDRGLGYGYTF
few	-	TRBV21-1	TRBJ2-1	TGTGCCAGCAGCCAAAGACTAGCGTCGTGCTCCTACAATGAGCAGTTCTTC	CASSQRLASCSYNEQFF
-	TRBD2	TRBV4-1	TRBJ2-3	TGCGCCAGCAGCCCTAGCGGGGGGGCGGATACGCAGTATTTT	CASSPSGGADTQYF
-	-	TRBV5-1	TRBJ2-3	TGCGCCAGCAGCTGGACTTACACAGATACGCAGTATTTT	CASSWTYTDTQYF
-	-	TRBV28	TRBJ2-1	TGTGCCAGCAGTCCCCGTTGGGCAGGCAATGAGCAGTTCTTC	CASSPRWAGNEQFF
-	-	TRBV5-1	TRBJ1-5	TGCGCCAGCAGCTTGGAGGGTGGCAATCAGCCCCAGCATTTT	CASSLEGGNQPQHF
-	TRBD1	TRBV6-5	TRBJ1-5	TGTGCCACGGGCCAGGGGGGCAGTCAGCCCCAGCATTTT	CATGQGGSQPQHF
-	-	TRBV4-1	TRBJ2-1	TGCGCCAGCAGCCAAGAGGGAGGGGGGAATGAGCAGTTCTTC	CASSQEGGGNEQFF
-	-	TRBV5-1	TRBJ1-6	TGCGCCAGCAGGGGGACGGAACTCTATAATTCACCCCTCCACTTT	CASRGTELYNSPLHF
-	-	TRBV6-1	TRBJ1-3	TGTGCCAGCGCACCGATGGACAGCTCTGGAAACACCATATATTTT	CASAPMDSSGNTIYF
-	-	TRBV30	TRBJ2-5	TGTGCCTGGAGCCCCAGGGGCCTACCTCAAGAGACCCAGTACTTC	CAWSPRGLPQETQYF
-	-	TRBV7-2	TRBJ1-5	TGTGCCAGCAGCTTAAACATGAATAGCAATCAGCCCCAGCATTTT	CASSLNMNSNQPQHF
-	-	TRBV11-2	TRBJ1-2	TGTGCCAGCAGCTTAGATGGCTTCTCTGGCTACACCTTC	CASSLDGFSGYTF
-	-	TRBV20-1	TRBJ1-1	TGCAGTGCTAGCGTGGCTGAAGCTTTCTTT	CSASVAEAFF
-	-	TRBV5-1	TRBJ1-4	TGCGCCAGCAGCTTGGGCCCATCGACAACTAATGAAAAACTGTTTTTT	CASSLGPSTTNEKLFF
-	-	TRBV7-2	TRBJ2-5	TGTGCCAGCAGCCCCGCCGGGCTAGCGCTAGGGGAGACCCAGTACTTC	CASSPAGLALGETQYF
-	-	TRBV9	TRBJ2-6	TGTGCCAGCAGCGTAGCACCAGGTCCTGGGGCCAACGTCCTGACTTTC	CASSVAPGPGANVLTF
-	-	TRBV19	TRBJ1-5	TGTGCCAGTAGCCCTGACAGAAATCAGCCCCAGCATTTT	CASSPDRNQPQHF
-	-	TRBV6-1	TRBJ2-2	TGTGCCGGAAGGGGGACACCTAGTACCGGGGAGCTGTTTTTT	CAGRGTPSTGELFF
-	-	TRBV4-2	TRBJ1-5	TGTGCCAGCAGCCAAGATGGGGGGGTTGTTCAGCCCCAGCATTTT	CASSQDGGVVQPQHF
-	-	TRBV5-4	TRBJ2-5	TGTGCCAGCAGCTCCCCCCTCCCCGTGGGACAAGAGACCCAGTACTTC	CASSSPLPVGQETQYF
-	-	TRBV5-6	TRBJ2-6	TGTGCCAGCAGCTTGGCATCTGGGGCCAACGTCCTGACTTTC	CASSLASGANVLTF
-	-	TRBV19	TRBJ1-1	TGTGCCAGTGGGGCCGGGCTAGGCACTGAAGCTTTCTTT	CASGAGLGTEAFF
-	-	TRBV15	TRBJ1-2	TGTGCCACCAGCACGCGGGGGGCGCCTGAAGGTGGCTACACCTTC	CATSTRGAPEGGYTF
-	-	TRBV18	TRBJ1-1	TGTGCCAGCTCACCGGGGGGGAACACTGAAGCTTTCTTT	CASSPGGNTEAFF
once	TRBD2	TRBV4-3	TRBJ2-3	TGCGCCAGCAGCCAAATATCAGGACTAGCGGGGTCCGATACGCAGTATTTT	CASSQISGLAGSDTQYF
-	-	TRBV6-6	TRBJ1-3	TGTGCCAGCAGTTACTCGAACGCAGGGTTCGGAAACACCATATATTTT	CASSYSNAGFGNTIYF
-	-	TRBV18	TRBJ2-1	TGTGCCAGCTCACCGAATTTGCAGGGGAGCAATGAGCAGTTCTTC	CASSPNLQGSNEQFF
once	-	TRBV30	TRBJ2-5	TGTGCCTGGAGTGTGGATGGAGAGACCCAGTACTTC	CAWSVDGETQYF
-	-	TRBV4-2	TRBJ1-2	TGTGCCAGCAGCCAAGAGCTCAGGAGGGAGTGGTATGGCTACACCTTC	CASSQELRREWYGYTF
-	TRBD2	TRBV18	TRBJ2-3	TGTGCCAGCTCACGAGTCCCGGGAGGTAGCACAGATACGCAGTATTTT	CASSRVPGGSTDTQYF
-	-	TRBV6-5	TRBJ2-2	TGTGCCAGCAGTTATTCTGGAGGGACAGCCACCGGGGAGCTGTTTTTT	CASSYSGGTATGELFF
-	TRBD1	TRBV5-1	TRBJ2-7	TGCGCCAGCAGCTACGGGACAGGGAACGTATACGAGCAGTACTTC	CASSYGTGNVYEQYF